This is a list of T cell receptor beta chains from one sample in a study of shared clonotypes between healthy human individuals. TCRdb's copy holds only in-frame clones and misses some; the assay was immunoSEQ multiplex PCR. The table shows 2,100,000 or so clones, with under 97% occurring only once. Sample: naive CD4+ T cells sorted from blood. The receptors stem from a man between 18 and 29 years old in good health. Each CDR3 is given with its conserved first and last residue. Each record gives: V gene, J gene, CDR3 protein.

v_gene: TRBV19
j_gene: TRBJ2-2
CDR3aa: CASSYWTVNTGELFF

v_gene: TRBV19
j_gene: TRBJ1-1
CDR3aa: CASSIDGPRVTEAFF

v_gene: TRBV7-9
j_gene: TRBJ2-5
CDR3aa: CASSPVAGNLGQETQYF

v_gene: TRBV5-1
j_gene: TRBJ1-6
CDR3aa: CASSLKASTNSPLHF

v_gene: TRBV4-3
j_gene: TRBJ2-2
CDR3aa: CASSQDLSVRGLFF

v_gene: TRBV19
j_gene: TRBJ2-7
CDR3aa: CASSTSGRLVDEQYF

v_gene: TRBV18
j_gene: TRBJ2-7
CDR3aa: CASSPGTGSSYEQYF

v_gene: TRBV5-1
j_gene: TRBJ1-5
CDR3aa: CASSEGAVNQPQHF

v_gene: TRBV7-2
j_gene: TRBJ2-1
CDR3aa: CASSQGAGTFNNEQFF

v_gene: TRBV7-2
j_gene: TRBJ2-7
CDR3aa: CASSLRLGYEQYF

v_gene: TRBV2
j_gene: TRBJ2-7
CDR3aa: CASSEHSYEQYF

v_gene: TRBV2
j_gene: TRBJ1-3
CDR3aa: CARKRDSGNTIYF

v_gene: TRBV5-8
j_gene: TRBJ2-7
CDR3aa: CASSLGLAGTYEQYF

v_gene: TRBV11-2
j_gene: TRBJ2-7
CDR3aa: CASSLRDTSGGAVEQYF

v_gene: TRBV6-5
j_gene: TRBJ1-1
CDR3aa: CASSTGTGNTEAFF

v_gene: TRBV6-6
j_gene: TRBJ2-1
CDR3aa: CASSSAGQGGDEQFF

v_gene: TRBV6-1
j_gene: TRBJ2-7
CDR3aa: CASSLAGGPDEQYF

v_gene: TRBV11-2
j_gene: TRBJ2-7
CDR3aa: CASSYGTSGSYEQYF

v_gene: TRBV7-2
j_gene: TRBJ2-7
CDR3aa: CASSLGRTSYEQYF

v_gene: TRBV7-7
j_gene: TRBJ2-5
CDR3aa: CASSPTSGGGQETQYF

v_gene: TRBV5-1
j_gene: TRBJ1-2
CDR3aa: CASSHGTGLNYGYTF

v_gene: TRBV5-6
j_gene: TRBJ2-1
CDR3aa: CASSLYEQFF

v_gene: TRBV2
j_gene: TRBJ1-5
CDR3aa: CASSVKQDNQPQHF

v_gene: TRBV29-1
j_gene: TRBJ1-2
CDR3aa: CSVIQVRYGYTF

v_gene: TRBV2
j_gene: TRBJ1-2
CDR3aa: CASGEQVYGYTF

v_gene: TRBV6-6
j_gene: TRBJ1-2
CDR3aa: CASSRTGGYGYTF

v_gene: TRBV5-6
j_gene: TRBJ1-4
CDR3aa: CASSLRGGTNEKLFF

v_gene: TRBV27
j_gene: TRBJ2-7
CDR3aa: CASSLRGQASEQYF